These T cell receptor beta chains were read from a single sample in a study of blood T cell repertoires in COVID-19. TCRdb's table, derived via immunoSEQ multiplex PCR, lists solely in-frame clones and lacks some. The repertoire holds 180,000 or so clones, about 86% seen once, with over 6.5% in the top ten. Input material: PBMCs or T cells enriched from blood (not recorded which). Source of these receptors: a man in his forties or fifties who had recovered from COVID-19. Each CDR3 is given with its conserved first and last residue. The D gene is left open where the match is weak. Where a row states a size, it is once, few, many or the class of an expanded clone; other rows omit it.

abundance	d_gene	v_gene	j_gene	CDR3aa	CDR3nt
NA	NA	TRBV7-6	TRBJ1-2	CASSLGAATGNYGYTF	TGTGCCAGCAGCTTAGGGGCAGCTACAGGGAACTATGGCTACACCTTC
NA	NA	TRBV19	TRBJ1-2	CASSRPQTANYGYTF	TGTGCCAGTAGTCGCCCTCAGACAGCTAACTATGGCTACACCTTC
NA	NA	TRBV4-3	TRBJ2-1	CASSLGWDLQFF	TGCGCCAGCAGCCTAGGATGGGACTTGCAGTTCTTC
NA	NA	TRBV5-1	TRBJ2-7	CASRVDTYYEQYF	TGCGCCAGCAGAGTTGACACCTACTACGAGCAGTACTTC
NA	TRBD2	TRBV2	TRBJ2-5	CASRGLAGSQETQYF	TGTGCCAGCAGGGGACTAGCGGGGTCTCAAGAGACCCAGTACTTC
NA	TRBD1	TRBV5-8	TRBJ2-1	CASKYRGYNEQFF	TGTGCCAGCAAATACAGGGGTTACAATGAGCAGTTCTTC
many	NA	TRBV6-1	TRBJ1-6	CASSDRAGGAGSSPLHF	TGTGCCAGCAGTGATCGGGCAGGCGGCGCCGGGAGTTCACCCCTCCACTTT
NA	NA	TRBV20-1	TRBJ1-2	CSASEQGYGYTF	TGCAGTGCTAGTGAACAGGGTTATGGCTACACCTTC
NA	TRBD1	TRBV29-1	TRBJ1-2	CSVHSGTGNYGYTF	TGCAGCGTTCACTCCGGGACAGGGAACTATGGCTACACCTTC
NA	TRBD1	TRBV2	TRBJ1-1	CASSEPLDRGTSSTEAFF	TGTGCCAGCAGTGAACCACTGGACAGGGGGACGTCTAGCACTGAAGCTTTCTTT
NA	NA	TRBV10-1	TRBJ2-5	CATPLRTSYDNETQYF	TGCGCCACCCCCCTCCGTACTAGCTATGATAATGAGACCCAGTACTTC
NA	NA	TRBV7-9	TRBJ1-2	CASSSNYGYTF	TGTGCCAGCAGCTCAAACTATGGCTACACCTTC
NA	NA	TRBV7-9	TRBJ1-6	CASSLDGRVNSPLHF	TGTGCCAGCAGCTTAGATGGCAGGGTGAATTCACCCCTCCACTTT
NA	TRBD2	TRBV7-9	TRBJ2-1	CASSSLSGGHLF	TGTGCCAGCAGCTCACTTAGCGGGGGTCACCTCTTC
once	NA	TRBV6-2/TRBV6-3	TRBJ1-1	CASSHRTVLNTEAFF	TGTGCCAGCAGTCATCGGACAGTTTTGAACACTGAAGCTTTCTTT
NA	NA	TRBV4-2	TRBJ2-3	CASSPRGGPATDTQYF	TGTGCCAGCAGCCCCCGCGGCGGGCCCGCCACAGATACGCAGTATTTT
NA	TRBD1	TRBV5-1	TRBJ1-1	CASSPPPDTGDTEAFF	TGCGCCAGCAGCCCCCCACCCGACACAGGGGACACTGAAGCTTTCTTT
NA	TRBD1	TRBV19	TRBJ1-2	CASTLDLTGEGGYTF	TGTGCCAGCACCCTAGACTTGACAGGGGAAGGCGGCTACACCTTC
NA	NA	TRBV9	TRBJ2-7	CASSVEPQRSEQYF	TGTGCCAGCAGCGTAGAGCCACAGCGGAGCGAGCAGTACTTC
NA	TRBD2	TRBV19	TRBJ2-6	CASKGGSPLSSGANVLTF	TGTGCCAGTAAGGGCGGGAGTCCCTTAAGCTCTGGGGCCAACGTCCTGACTTTC
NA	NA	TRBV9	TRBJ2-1	CASSAGGTGKNEQFF	TGTGCCAGCAGCGCCGGGGGGACAGGCAAGAATGAGCAGTTCTTC
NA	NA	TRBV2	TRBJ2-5	CASRRGQETQYF	TGTGCCAGCAGAAGGGGTCAAGAGACCCAGTACTTC
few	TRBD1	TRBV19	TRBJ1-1	CASSTILQGTTEAFF	TGTGCCAGTAGTACGATATTACAGGGGACCACTGAAGCTTTCTTT
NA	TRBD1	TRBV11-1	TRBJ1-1	CASSLRRFRQGDEAFF	TGTGCCAGCAGCTTAAGGAGGTTTAGACAGGGGGATGAAGCTTTCTTT
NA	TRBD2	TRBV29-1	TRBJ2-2	CSVGGTSYTGELFF	TGCAGCGTTGGGGGGACTAGCTACACCGGGGAGCTGTTTTTT
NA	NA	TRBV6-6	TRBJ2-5	CASTGGAVPETQYF	TGTGCCAGCACCGGCGGGGCAGTACCAGAGACCCAGTACTTC
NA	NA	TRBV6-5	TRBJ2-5	CASSNPRLAETQYF	TGTGCCAGCAGTAACCCCCGACTGGCAGAGACCCAGTACTTC
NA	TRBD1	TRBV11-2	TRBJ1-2	CASSLGQGASGYTF	TGTGCCAGCAGCTTGGGACAGGGGGCGTCGGGCTACACCTTC
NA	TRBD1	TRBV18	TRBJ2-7	CASSPPGQGGNEQYF	TGTGCCAGCTCACCCCCGGGACAGGGTGGTAACGAGCAGTACTTC
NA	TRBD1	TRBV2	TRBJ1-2	CASSYSGQGIRYTF	TGTGCCAGCAGTTACTCAGGACAGGGAATACGGTACACCTTC
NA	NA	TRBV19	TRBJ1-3	CASSGGTTGNTIYF	TGTGCCAGTAGTGGCGGGACGACGGGAAACACCATATATTTT
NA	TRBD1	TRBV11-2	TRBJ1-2	CASFGGQGGNYGYTF	TGTGCCAGCTTCGGGGGACAGGGGGGTAACTATGGCTACACCTTC
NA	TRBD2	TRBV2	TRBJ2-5	CASSPVRLAYQETQYF	TGTGCCAGCAGCCCTGTTCGACTAGCGTACCAAGAGACCCAGTACTTC
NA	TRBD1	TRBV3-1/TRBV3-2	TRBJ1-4	CASSQGPTGHPATNEKLFF	TGTGCCAGCAGCCAAGGGCCGACAGGGCACCCCGCAACTAATGAAAAACTGTTTTTT